A selection of T cell receptor beta chains follows, all from one sample in a study of blood T cells in healthy people across ages. TCRdb ran MiXCR on the 5' RACE reads and lists one entry per CDR3 protein. Of 850,000 to 1,300,000 distinct CDR3 sequences detected, more than 35% appear once; the ten largest clones hold approximately 20%. Sequencing was performed on blood. The source of these receptors is a woman aged 60-70 years in good health. CDR3s include the opening cysteine and the closing phenylalanine or tryptophan. Each record gives: V gene, clone size, D gene, J gene, CDR3 protein, CDR3 DNA. A D gene is named only where the DNA matches it firmly. Some rows mark clone size as missing; the rest say once, few, many or name a class of expanded clone.

V: TRBV28
size: .
D: .
J: TRBJ2-6
CDR3: CASSDGPSGANVLTF
DNA: TGTGCCAGCAGTGACGGACCCTCTGGGGCCAACGTCCTGACTTTC

V: TRBV27
size: .
D: .
J: TRBJ2-5
CDR3: CASSPLEAETQYF
DNA: TGTGCCAGCAGTCCACTAGAGGCGGAGACCCAGTACTTC

V: TRBV3-1
size: once
D: .
J: TRBJ1-4
CDR3: CASSQSGLEKLFF
DNA: TGTGCCAGCAGCCAATCCGGATTAGAAAAACTGTTTTTT

V: TRBV7-2
size: few
D: TRBD1
J: TRBJ1-5
CDR3: CASSPQGPGGQPQHF
DNA: TGTGCCAGCAGCCCACAGGGGCCCGGTGGTCAGCCCCAGCATTTT

V: TRBV14
size: .
D: TRBD1
J: TRBJ2-5
CDR3: CASSQEGGPPKYF
DNA: TGTGCCAGCAGCCAAGAAGGGGGCCCACCGAAGTACTTC

V: TRBV12-3/TRBV12-4
size: .
D: TRBD2
J: TRBJ2-6
CDR3: CASSWGGTGANVLTF
DNA: TGTGCCAGCAGTTGGGGGGGGACTGGGGCCAACGTCCTGACTTTC

V: TRBV19
size: .
D: .
J: TRBJ1-1
CDR3: CASRQGSWTEAFF
DNA: TGTGCCAGCCGTCAGGGATCTTGGACTGAAGCTTTCTTT

V: TRBV25-1
size: .
D: .
J: TRBJ2-7
CDR3: CASSDSVGVGEQYF
DNA: TGTGCCAGTAGTGATTCCGTTGGGGTCGGGGAGCAGTACTTC

V: TRBV9
size: once
D: TRBD2
J: TRBJ2-7
CDR3: CASSVDTSGPYEQYF
DNA: TGTGCCAGCAGCGTAGATACTAGCGGTCCCTACGAGCAGTACTTC

V: TRBV7-7
size: few
D: .
J: TRBJ2-7
CDR3: CASSRSRLYEQYF
DNA: TGTGCCAGCAGCAGAAGTCGTCTGTACGAGCAGTACTTC

V: TRBV7-9
size: .
D: TRBD1
J: TRBJ2-5
CDR3: CASSSYRGISYNEQYF
DNA: TGTGCCAGCAGCTCCTACAGGGGTATTTCCTACAATGAGCAGTACTTC

V: TRBV12-3/TRBV12-4
size: .
D: TRBD2
J: TRBJ2-3
CDR3: CASRYGGEMQYF
DNA: TGTGCCAGCAGATACGGGGGGGAAATGCAGTATTTT

V: TRBV15
size: few
D: .
J: TRBJ1-2
CDR3: CATSRDLGGYTF
DNA: TGTGCCACCAGCAGAGATCTAGGTGGCTACACCTTC

V: TRBV20-1
size: .
D: .
J: TRBJ2-6
CDR3: CSARTQSGANVLTF
DNA: TGCAGTGCTAGAACGCAGTCTGGGGCCAACGTCCTGACTTTC

V: TRBV5-1
size: .
D: .
J: TRBJ2-5
CDR3: CASHATAHLETQYF
DNA: TGCGCCAGCCATGCTACGGCCCACTTAGAGACCCAGTACTTC

V: TRBV6-4
size: .
D: .
J: TRBJ1-5
CDR3: CASSIGAQPQHF
DNA: TGTGCCAGCAGTATAGGGGCACAGCCCCAGCATTTT

V: TRBV10-3
size: .
D: TRBD2
J: TRBJ2-3
CDR3: CVIRPSGSTDTQYF
DNA: TGTGTCATCAGGCCTAGCGGTAGCACAGATACGCAGTATTTT

V: TRBV20-1
size: .
D: .
J: TRBJ2-1
CDR3: CSARVVGSYNEQFF
DNA: TGCAGTGCTAGAGTGGTGGGATCCTACAATGAGCAGTTCTTC

V: TRBV20-1
size: .
D: .
J: TRBJ1-6
CDR3: CSATAGVGIFDSPLHF
DNA: TGCAGTGCCACAGCCGGGGTGGGGATTTTTGATTCACCCCTCCACTTT

V: TRBV3-1
size: .
D: .
J: TRBJ2-1
CDR3: CASSQVDAYGDEQFF
DNA: TGTGCCAGCAGCCAAGTAGACGCCTACGGGGATGAGCAGTTCTTC

V: TRBV7-6
size: .
D: TRBD2
J: TRBJ2-5
CDR3: CASSYRTSGDQETQYF
DNA: TGTGCCAGCAGCTATAGGACTAGCGGAGACCAAGAGACCCAGTACTTC

V: TRBV28
size: .
D: .
J: TRBJ2-7
CDR3: CASSSVADKAYEQYF
DNA: TGTGCCAGCAGTTCAGTGGCTGACAAAGCCTACGAGCAGTACTTC

V: TRBV2
size: few
D: TRBD2
J: TRBJ2-5
CDR3: CASALLAGVEYF
DNA: TGTGCCAGCGCCCTGCTAGCGGGAGTGGAGTACTTC

V: TRBV20-1
size: .
D: .
J: TRBJ2-5
CDR3: CSASGGIIETQYF
DNA: TGCAGTGCTAGCGGGGGAATTATTGAGACCCAGTACTTC

V: TRBV3-1
size: few
D: .
J: TRBJ2-7
CDR3: CASSQDLVSSYEQYF
DNA: TGTGCCAGCAGCCAAGATTTGGTCAGTAGCTACGAGCAGTACTTC

V: TRBV18
size: few
D: .
J: TRBJ2-7
CDR3: CASSPGQTSTYEQYF
DNA: TGTGCCAGCTCACCAGGGCAGACCAGCACCTACGAGCAGTACTTC

V: TRBV15
size: .
D: TRBD1
J: TRBJ1-2
CDR3: CATSNRGLIKYGYTF
DNA: TGTGCCACCAGCAACAGGGGGTTAATTAAGTATGGCTACACCTTC

V: TRBV7-9
size: .
D: .
J: TRBJ1-5
CDR3: CASSARLGEPQHF
DNA: TGTGCCAGCAGCGCTAGGTTGGGGGAGCCCCAGCATTTT

V: TRBV6-2/TRBV6-3
size: few
D: .
J: TRBJ1-6
CDR3: CASSLTGPKRASPLHF
DNA: TGTGCCAGCAGTCTGACGGGACCAAAAAGGGCTTCACCCCTCCACTTT

V: TRBV20-1
size: .
D: TRBD2
J: TRBJ2-7
CDR3: CSAILGGRGEQYF
DNA: TGCAGTGCTATCCTGGGCGGGAGAGGAGAGCAGTACTTC

V: TRBV20-1
size: .
D: .
J: TRBJ1-1
CDR3: CSARQGGSTEAFF
DNA: TGCAGTGCTAGACAGGGCGGGAGTACTGAAGCTTTCTTT